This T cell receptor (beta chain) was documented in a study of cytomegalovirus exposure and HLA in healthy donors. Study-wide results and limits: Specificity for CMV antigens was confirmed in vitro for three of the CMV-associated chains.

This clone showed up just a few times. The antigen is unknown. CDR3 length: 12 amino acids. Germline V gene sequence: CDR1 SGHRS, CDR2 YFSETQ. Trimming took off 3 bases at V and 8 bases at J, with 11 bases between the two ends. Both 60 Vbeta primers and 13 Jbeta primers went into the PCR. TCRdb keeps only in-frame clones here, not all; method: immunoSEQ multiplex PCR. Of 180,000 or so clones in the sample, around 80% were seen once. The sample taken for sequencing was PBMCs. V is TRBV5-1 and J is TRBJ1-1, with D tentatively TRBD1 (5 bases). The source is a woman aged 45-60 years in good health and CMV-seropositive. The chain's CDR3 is CASSSGGFEAFF. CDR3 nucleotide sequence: TGCGCCAGCAGCTCGGGGGGTTTCGAAGCTTTCTTT.